This record covers a single T cell receptor (beta chain). The germline gives CDR1 LNHDA, CDR2 SQIVND (reference sequence). V was pared by 7 bases and J by 6 bases, with 10 bases between. The length of the CDR3 is 12 residues. Libraries were prepared by immunoSEQ multiplex PCR; TCRdb keeps only in-frame clonotypes and omits some of them. Of 40,000 to 55,000 clones listed, 88% were seen once; the top ten hold roughly 3.2%. The entry originates in a study of OX40 agonist ivuxolimab in advanced cancers. Across the study: The study reported partial responses in three patients: one hepatocellular carcinoma, two cutaneous melanoma.

The chain joins TRBV19 to TRBJ1-5; D unresolved. The sequence was obtained from an adult with an advanced solid tumor such as melanoma, head and neck, liver or kidney cancer. The material was CD4+ or CD8+ T cells sorted from blood, obtained in a trial of the OX40 agonist ivuxolimab. CDR3 DNA sequence: TGTGCCAGTAACCTGTGGGGTCAGCCCCAGCATTTT. Translated: CASNLWGQPQHF.